This T cell receptor beta chain comes out of a study of T cell responses to AZD1222 COVID-19 vaccine (dated by TCRdb to about 2021). About the full investigation: A total of just over 230 trial participants underwent TCR sequencing, of whom nearly 210 had received two doses of AZD1222 and some 25 had received two doses of the MenACWY control vaccine. Enrollment into the trials was organized by age into subgroups of 18-55, 56-69 and 70-plus years, and those subgroups contained roughly 140, 27 and 60 TCR-sequenced participants, respectively.

The full study reports these points: Because no day 14 peak-response samples were available, repertoires were characterized only after the peak T cell response. Conclusions about previously exposed vaccinees are limited, since just 5 or 6 AZD1222 recipients were seropositive for SARS-CoV-2 at baseline. Reportedly, close to half of the unique spike-specific TCRs recognized epitopes lying outside the regions that are mutated in the B.1.351 and B.1.1.7 variants. CD4 TCRs associated with the vaccine covered the entire spike protein, and the dominant responses were in regions 160-218 and 743-854. In the small 56-69-year group, the increase in depth fell short of significance, most likely because of low power. After two AZD1222 doses, both the breadth and the depth of spike-specific TCRs were significantly higher than at day 0 and than in MenACWY recipients. Participants were mostly white British and included more females than males, and it was suggested by the authors that clonal diversity may have been underestimated.

The time point label for this specimen denotes: about 28 days (+/-7) after the second vaccine dose. AZD1222 recipients with second doses at about 4 weeks or about 12 weeks were pooled, because spike-specific TCR depth and breadth did not differ between schedules. Vaccinee samples came from UK trials COV001 and COV002, including a single-blind randomized controlled phase 2/3 trial of AZD1222 (ChAdOx1 nCoV-19) in healthy adults. For TCRbeta chain sequencing, PBMC samples were collected from trial participants at day 0 and at day 28 after the second dose. The CDR3 has 11 amino acids, counting the end cysteine and phenylalanine. Only the CDR3 portion is preserved as DNA: 33 bases, with reading frame beginning at the first base. V and J are truncated by 8 bases and 7 bases respectively, leaving an intervening sequence of 11 bases. The CDR3 regions of human TCRbeta chains were analyzed by immunosequencing. In the paper's pipeline: Repertoire TCRs were checked for matches against a reference library of SARS-CoV-2-specific TCRs that had been generated using the MIRA antigen-specificity platform. Breadth was defined as the fraction of unique TCRs that were SARS-CoV-2-associated, and depth was defined as the fraction of total T cells that were SARS-CoV-2-associated. Using the MIRA data, each spike-specific TCR was mapped to the spike region that the TCR reacts to and placed in a CD4 or CD8 class. Log10-transformed breadth and depth values were compared by one-way ANOVA with Sidak's multiple comparisons tests. Entries here come from immuneACCESS through TCRdb and include only in-frame sequences with V and J called. Some clones fail to appear in such tables; in the studies checked, an unresolved V gene covers under half of the shortfall, and the cause of the remainder is unknown. The V and J calls and the clone size are those of that table, but D and trimming were determined from the DNA. The sample contains about 120,000 clones, around 90% of them found a single time. Under 3% of the sample belongs to the ten largest clones.

Note on this clone: This receptor's antigen is unknown. Base qualities are missing; no much larger clone stands one base away.

The rearrangement combines TRBV12-3 or TRBV12-4 with TRBJ1-1, and the D gene may be TRBD1, 5 bases matching. The sequence came from an adult who received the AZD1222 COVID-19 vaccine. Source: peripheral blood, taken 28 days after the second AZD1222 dose. CDR3 region: CASVGGVEAFF. The DNA reads as follows: TGTGCCAGCGTTGGAGGGGTTGAAGCTTTCTTT.